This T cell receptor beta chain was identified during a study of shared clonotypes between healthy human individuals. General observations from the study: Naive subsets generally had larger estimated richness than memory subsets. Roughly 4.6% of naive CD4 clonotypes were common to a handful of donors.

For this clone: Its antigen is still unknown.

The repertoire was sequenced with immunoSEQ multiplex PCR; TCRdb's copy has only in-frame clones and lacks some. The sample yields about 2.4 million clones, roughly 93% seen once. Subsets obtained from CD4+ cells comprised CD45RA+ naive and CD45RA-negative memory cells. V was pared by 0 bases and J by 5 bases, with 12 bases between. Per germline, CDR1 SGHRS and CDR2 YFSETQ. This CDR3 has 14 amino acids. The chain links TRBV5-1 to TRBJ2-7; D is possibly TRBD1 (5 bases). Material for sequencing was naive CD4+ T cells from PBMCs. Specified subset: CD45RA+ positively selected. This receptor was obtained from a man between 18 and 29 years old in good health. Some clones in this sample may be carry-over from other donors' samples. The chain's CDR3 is CASSLEGEVDEQYF. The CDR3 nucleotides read TGCGCCAGCAGCTTGGAAGGGGAAGTGGACGAGCAGTACTTC.